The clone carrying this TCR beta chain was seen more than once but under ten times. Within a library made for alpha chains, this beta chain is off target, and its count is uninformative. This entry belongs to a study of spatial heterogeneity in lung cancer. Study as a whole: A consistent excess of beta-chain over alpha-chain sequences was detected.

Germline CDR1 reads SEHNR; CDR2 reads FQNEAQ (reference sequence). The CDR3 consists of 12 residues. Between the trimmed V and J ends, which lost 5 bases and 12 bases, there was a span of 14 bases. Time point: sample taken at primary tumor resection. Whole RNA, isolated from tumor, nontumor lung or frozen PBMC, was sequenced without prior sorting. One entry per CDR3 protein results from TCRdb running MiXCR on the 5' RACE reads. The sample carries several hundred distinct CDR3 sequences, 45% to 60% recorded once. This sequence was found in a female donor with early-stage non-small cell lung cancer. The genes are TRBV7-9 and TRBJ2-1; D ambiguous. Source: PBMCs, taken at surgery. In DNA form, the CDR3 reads TGTGCCAGCAGCCCCGCCCGCGATGTGCAGTTCTTC. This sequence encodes CASSPARDVQFF.